The 19 T cell receptor beta chains below were found in one sample sequenced in a study of control samples from healthy donors and cancer patients (TCRdb year 2020). Libraries were prepared through the immunoSEQ multiplex PCR assay. In its TCRdb copy, this immuneACCESS table keeps in-frame sequences only and misses some clones. Where compared with another copy, unresolved V genes explain less than half of these, and the others have no known cause. The sample yields about 170,000 clones; roughly 90% were counted once. The ten largest clones represent about 12% of the sample. Input material: blood. The receptor set was obtained from a man aged 25-40 years in good health.

This clone was observed a few times. The chain couples TRBV6-2 or TRBV6-3 to TRBJ2-4; D tentatively fits TRBD1 or TRBD2 (6 bases each). Trimming took off 2 bases at V and 2 bases at J, with 16 bases between the two ends. This CDR3 has 17 residues. Germline V gene lookup returns CDR1 MNHEY and CDR2 SVGEGT. CDR3 amino acids: CASSYGGSGVSKNIQYF. CDR3 nucleotide sequence: TGTGCCAGCAGTTACGGGGGCTCGGGGGTATCCAAAAACATTCAGTACTTC.

The chain employs TRBV18 and TRBJ2-7; 8 bases fit TRBD1. J gave up 12 bases and V 2 bases, and 6 bases lay outside the gene matches. The CDR3 loop spans 12 amino acids. Germline V CDR1 and CDR2: KGHSH, LQKENI. CDR3 region: CASSPSVDRVYF. In DNA, the CDR3 is TGTGCCAGCTCACCATCTGTGGACAGGGTGTACTTC.

For the CDR3, the DNA is TGCGCCAGCAGCTTGTCTCCTACAGCGGATACGCAGTATTTT. This encodes CASSLSPTADTQYF. The chain employs TRBV5-1 and TRBJ2-3; the D is unclear. The CDR3 runs 14 residues. Trimming shortened V by 1 base and J by 6 bases, and 12 bases separated the two germline ends. Germline loops: CDR1 SGHRS, CDR2 YFSETQ.

The V call is TRBV5-1, the J call TRBJ2-6, with a possible D match to TRBD1 (6 bases). The CDR3 runs to 16 residues. Trimming removed 1 base from V and 4 bases from J, with 12 bases in between. CDR1 and CDR2 (germline): SGHRS, YFSETQ. The CDR3 loop reads CASSLTGSGGANVLTF. In nucleotides, the CDR3 is TGCGCCAGCAGCTTGACAGGGTCTGGAGGGGCCAACGTCCTGACTTTC.

The chain is built from TRBV6-6 and TRBJ1-2; D is possibly TRBD1 (6 bases). Trimming shortened V by 8 bases and J by 0 bases, and 16 bases separated the two germline ends. The CDR3 has 15 amino acids. Germline CDR1 and CDR2: MNHNY and SVGAGI (reference sequence). The CDR3 loop is CASFLGATPNYGYTF. Written as DNA, the CDR3 is TGTGCCAGCTTCCTGGGGGCTACCCCTAACTATGGCTACACCTTC.

This clone was seen a few times. The V gene is TRBV25-1, the J gene TRBJ1-4; unclear D gene. The CDR3 has 15 residues. Trimming took off 5 bases at V and 8 bases at J, with 18 bases between the two ends. Germline CDR1 and CDR2: MGHDK and SYGVNS. CDR3 region: CASSPGGRTWEKLFF. CDR3 sequence (DNA): TGTGCCAGCAGTCCGGGAGGTAGGACGTGGGAAAAACTGTTTTTT.

CDR3 region: CASSPSGQGNQPQHF. Written as DNA, the CDR3 is TGTGCCAGCAGCCCCTCTGGACAGGGGAATCAGCCCCAGCATTTT. The rearrangement uses TRBV3-1 (or the pseudogene TRBV3-2) and TRBJ1-5; 9 bases are shared with TRBD1. Trimming at V came to 4 bases and at J to 4 bases, leaving 5 bases not matched to a gene. This CDR3 has 15 amino acids. CDR1 and CDR2 from the germline V gene are LGHDT and YNNKEL (reference sequence).

V usage is TRBV29-1 and J usage is TRBJ1-4, with D tentatively TRBD1 (5 bases). The CDR3 contains 15 residues. Deletions cut 0 bases from V and 5 bases from J, with 13 bases between. Germline V gene sequence: CDR1 SQVTM, CDR2 ANQGSEA. The DNA for the CDR3 is TGCAGCGTTGAAGATCTTAAAGGGGAGAATGAAAAACTGTTTTTT. Translating it yields CSVEDLKGENEKLFF.

This chain uses TRBV19 with TRBJ2-3; TRBD1 matches at 7 bases. Germline lookup yields CDR1 LNHDA and CDR2 SQIVND (reference sequence). The length of the CDR3 is 16 residues. The V and J ends lost 5 bases and 3 bases, in that order; junction bases with no gene match: 11. The CDR3 DNA reads TGTGCCAGTAGTCACATCGGACAGGCCTTTACAGATACGCAGTATTTT. Protein: CASSHIGQAFTDTQYF.

The chain employs TRBV7-8 and TRBJ2-7, with TRBD1 identical over 7 bases. The CDR3 loop spans 15 amino acids. V trimming: 6 bases; J trimming: 0 bases; junction bases outside the gene matches: 8. In germline, CDR1 is SGHVS, CDR2 FQNEAQ. CDR3 sequence (DNA): TGTGCCAGCAGACCGGACAGGATGGGCTCCTACGAGCAGTACTTC. This sequence encodes CASRPDRMGSYEQYF.

The chain combines TRBV25-1 with TRBJ2-7; no firm D call. The CDR3 is 12 amino acids. Germline V gene lookup returns CDR1 MGHDK and CDR2 SYGVNS. The V gene lost 4 bases and the J gene lost 3 bases, with 7 bases spanning the gap. The CDR3 protein is CASSGLDYEQYF. For the CDR3, the DNA is TGTGCCAGCAGTGGGCTGGACTACGAGCAGTACTTC.

The chain has TRBV5-1 and TRBJ1-1; 9 nucleotides agree with TRBD1. The CDR3 runs 16 residues. V trimming: 4 bases; J trimming: 5 bases; junction bases outside the gene matches: 12. CDR1 SGHRS and CDR2 YFSETQ come from the germline V gene. The CDR3 sequence: CASSIRQGGLETEAFF. The DNA for the CDR3 is TGCGCCAGCAGCATCAGACAGGGGGGTTTGGAAACTGAAGCTTTCTTT. The full variable domain, completed using reference TRBV5-1 and TRBJ1-1, is KAGVTQTPRYLIKTRGQQVTLSCSPISGHRSVSWYQQTPGQGLQFLFEYFSETQRNKGNFPGRFSGRQFSNSRSEMNVSTLELGDSALYLCASSIRQGGLETEAFFGQGTRLTVV.

This chain joins TRBV3-1 (or the pseudogene TRBV3-2) and TRBJ2-5; D unresolved. Per germline, CDR1 LGHDT and CDR2 YNNKEL (reference sequence). Trimming pared 0 bases from V and 4 bases from J, leaving 12 bases between. The CDR3 is 15 amino acids. DNA of the CDR3: TGTGCCAGCAGCCAAGACCGGGTGGGTAGAGAGACCCAGTACTTC. Its translation: CASSQDRVGRETQYF.

The chain is built from TRBV20-1 and TRBJ2-7; D remains unclear. The germline V gene has CDR1 DFQATT and CDR2 SNEGSKA (reference sequence). CDR3 length: 10 amino acids. Trimming removed 3 bases at V and 5 bases at J, with 5 bases between. The CDR3 nucleotides are TGCAGTGCTAGGGTAGACGAGCAGTACTTC. As protein: CSARVDEQYF.

The chain has TRBV6-8 and TRBJ1-2, with 7 bases identical to TRBD1. Germline lookup yields CDR1 MNHGY and CDR2 SAAAGT. With 6 bases clipped from V and 8 bases from J, the junction kept 12 bases outside the gene matches. CDR3 length equals 14 residues. The DNA of the CDR3 is TGTGCCAGCAGCTTGAGGAGGGGGCCCAGGGGCTACACCTTC. This encodes CASSLRRGPRGYTF.

This clone showed up just once. This chain connects TRBV12-1 to TRBJ2-2; the D call TRBD1 from the table was never checked on the DNA. TRBV12-1 is recorded as a pseudogene. This CDR3 comprises 16 residues. The DNA of the CDR3 is TGTGCCAGCAGCTTAGGGGCATCGTCGAACACCGGGGAGCTGTTTTTT. It is translated as CASSLGASSNTGELFF.

The V gene is TRBV3-1 (or the pseudogene TRBV3-2), the J gene TRBJ2-5, with 8 bases lining up with TRBD2. This CDR3 contains 16 residues. After removal of 3 bases from V and 1 base from J, the junction contained 7 bases not matched to a gene. The germline CDR1 and CDR2 sequences are LGHDT and YNNKEL (reference sequence). CDR3 in amino acids: CASSHNPGLVQETQYF. The CDR3 DNA is TGTGCCAGCAGCCATAACCCGGGACTAGTCCAAGAGACCCAGTACTTC.

In nucleotides, the CDR3 is TGTGCCAGCGGCGGGGGGCTCTCTGGGGCCAACGTCCTGACTTTC. Its protein is CASGGGLSGANVLTF. V gene TRBV11-2 combines with J gene TRBJ2-6; 8 positions match TRBD2. V was pared by 8 bases and J by 0 bases, with 3 bases of the junction left unmatched. Germline V gene lookup returns CDR1 SGHAT and CDR2 FQNNGV. The CDR3 is made up of 15 amino acids.

The J gene is TRBJ2-3, the V gene TRBV24-1, with TRBD2 as a possible D gene (7 bases). Per the germline V gene, CDR1 is KGHDR and CDR2 is SFDVKD. Trimming pared 3 bases from V and 1 base from J, leaving 22 bases between. The CDR3 consists of 19 residues. CDR3 bases: TGTGCCACCAGTGATAGTCTCGGGTTCGGGCGGGGGCGCACAGATACGCAGTATTTT. Protein: CATSDSLGFGRGRTDTQYF.